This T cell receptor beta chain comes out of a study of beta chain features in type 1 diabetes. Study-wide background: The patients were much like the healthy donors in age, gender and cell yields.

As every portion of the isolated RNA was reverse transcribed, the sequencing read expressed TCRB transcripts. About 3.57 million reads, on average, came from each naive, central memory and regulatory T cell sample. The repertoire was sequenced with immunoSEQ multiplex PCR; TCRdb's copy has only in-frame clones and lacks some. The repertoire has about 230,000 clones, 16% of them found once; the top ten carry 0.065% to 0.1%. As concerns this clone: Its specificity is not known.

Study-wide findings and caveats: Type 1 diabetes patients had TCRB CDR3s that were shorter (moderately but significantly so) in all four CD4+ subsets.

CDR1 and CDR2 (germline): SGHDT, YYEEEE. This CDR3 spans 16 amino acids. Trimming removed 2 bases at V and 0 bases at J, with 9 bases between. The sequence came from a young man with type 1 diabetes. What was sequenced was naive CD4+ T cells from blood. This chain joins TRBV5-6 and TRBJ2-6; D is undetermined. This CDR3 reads CASSLFSRSGANVLTF. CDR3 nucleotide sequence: TGTGCCAGCAGCTTATTCTCCCGCTCTGGGGCCAACGTCCTGACTTTC.